This T cell receptor (beta chain) was profiled in a study of T cells in Graves' hyperthyroidism and ophthalmopathy (dated by TCRdb to about 2019). About the investigation overall: To identify TCR V-J signatures that set the groups apart, the researchers used a discovery cohort of 90 to 100 patients, made up of roughly 45 with Graves' ophthalmopathy and some 58 with stable Graves' hyperthyroidism. Whether ophthalmopathy could be predicted prospectively was tested in an independent validation cohort made up of about 18 hyperthyroidism patients plus 17 patients who later progressed to ophthalmopathy. The approximately 98 discovery patients were randomly divided into training and test sets at a 7:3 ratio. The study also compared thyroid tissue and blood T-cell repertoires from several Graves' hyperthyroidism patients. After blood sampling, hyperthyroidism patients were treated with methimazole at a starting dose of 30 mg daily, and ophthalmopathy patients were treated with high-dose intravenous methylprednisolone. The paper describes TCR Vbeta CDR3 sequencing of about 140 peripheral blood samples, made up of approximately 40 ophthalmopathy patients, around 78 hyperthyroidism patients and 17 progressor patients.

Stable Graves' hyperthyroidism was defined as the absence of progression to ophthalmopathy over 18 months of follow-up. The hyperthyroidism patients were between 18 and 65 years old and newly diagnosed, with a disease duration of less than 2 months. Patients with uncontrolled infections, other autoimmune diseases, pregnancy or lactation were excluded. Clinical symptoms, serum thyroxine and TRAb, thyroid ultrasound, and orbital computed tomography formed the basis for the diagnoses. Total RNA was extracted with Trizol reagent, and quality was checked on an Agilent 2100 Bioanalyzer. Reading from cysteine to phenylalanine, the CDR3 counts 14 amino acids. Left in the record is the CDR3 DNA by itself, 42 bases read in frame from the first base. CDR1 and CDR2, looked up from the germline V gene, are LGHNT and FRNRAP. Paper-wide results and their limitations: Most expanded thyroid clonotypes (frequency above 0.001) were also found in blood, which suggests that blood repertoires may mirror thyroid immune responses. In validation, the model predicted progression to ophthalmopathy a median of approximately 6.3 months before onset, with around 70% sensitivity and about 72% specificity. A model built on a 13 V-J signature distinguished ophthalmopathy from stable hyperthyroidism, reaching roughly 88% sensitivity and about 81% specificity in cross-validation and 80%/75% in testing. Sample size was not statistically predetermined, and investigators were not blinded to group allocation.

This clonotype appeared a few times. The target of this receptor is not known. Base qualities are missing; no much larger clone stands one base away. The TCR beta CDR3 regions were amplified from RNA transcripts. The TCR CDR3 was subjected to a first round of RT-PCR using the HTBI primer set and the Qiagen OneStep RT-PCR kit. Libraries were constructed in a second round of multiplex PCR, after which size selection and purification were performed. Paired-end sequencing of the libraries was performed with 100 bp reads on an Illumina HiSeq2000. The paper's data handling went like this. SOAPnuke was used to process the raw data, removing reads that contained adapters or uncalled bases, had a mean Phred below 15, or lacked an exact match to the constant primer or identifier. COPE v1.2.5 was used to merge high-quality paired reads, and clonotypes were defined as unique nucleotide sequences. Clonotypes were aligned to IMGT TRBV, TRBD and TRBJ reference segments using MiTCR v1.1. The analysis included only V-J combinations with a frequency above 0.0001, which together covered 99% to 99.2% of the repertoires. A TCS score was defined as the ratio between F50 (clonal expansion) and ExV (chaos), using BLOSUM62-based TCRdist between CDR3 peptides within each V-J. Welch's t-statistics and random forest reduced 500 to 550 V-J features to some 14, which were used in a naive Bayes classifier (R e1071). Through fastp at Q25 and MiXCR, TCRdb rebuilt clones from the public reads, retaining in-frame beta chains. Each CDR3 protein appears once, grouped with its most common genes and DNA. The V and J calls come from TCRdb's annotation, not from the publication. The sample has under 700,000 distinct CDR3 sequences on record, approximately 44% of them singletons. The ten largest make up 8.2% of the sample.

The receptor's source is a woman in her late teens or twenties with Graves' hyperthyroidism. Donor details come from another sample of the same person, matched by shared clones. The sequence joins TRBV12-5 to TRBJ2-5; TRBD2 is possibly the D segment (6 matching bases). Material for sequencing was peripheral blood or thyroid tissue (not recorded which). The DNA reads TGTGCCAGCAAACCCCGCGGGGTCCAAGAGACCCAGTACTTC. Translated, this is CASKPRGVQETQYF.